This T cell receptor beta chain was captured in a study of spatial heterogeneity in lung cancer. Turning to the study itself: Consistent detection of more beta-chain than alpha-chain sequences was observed. Study outcomes and limitations: Expanded alpha and beta TCR counts within tumors tracked tumor mutation counts.

By frequency in the sample, this clonotype is medium-sized. Its cognate antigen is unknown. Per germline, CDR1 DFQATT and CDR2 SNEGSKA (reference sequence). V gave up 5 bases and J gave up 5 bases, with 13 bases separating them. The CDR3 length is 12 residues. This sample's time point: sample taken at primary tumor resection. A single record per CDR3 protein comes from TCRdb applying MiXCR to the 5' RACE reads. The sample carries 15,000 to 20,000 distinct CDR3 sequences, 5.5% to 6.5% recorded once. This specimen consisted of lung tumor tissue, obtained at surgery. This TCR came from a female donor with early-stage non-small cell lung cancer. The chain recombines TRBV20-1 with TRBJ2-7; D may correspond to TRBD1 or TRBD2 (5 bases each). The DNA for the CDR3 is TGCAGTGCTGACCCCCTGGGGGACGAGCAGTACTTC. Protein sequence: CSADPLGDEQYF.